This TCR beta chain came from a study of blood T cell repertoires in COVID-19. Study information: Material from acute and convalescent COVID-19 was sourced from the United States, Italy and Spain.

Only a few counts were recorded for this clone. Here immunoSEQ multiplex PCR was the method, and the copy in TCRdb shows in-frame clones only, minus some. The sample carries roughly 200,000 clones, approximately 81% recorded once. In germline, CDR1 is LNHDA, CDR2 SQIVND (reference sequence). This CDR3 has 14 residues. Trimming took 5 bases from V and 6 from J, leaving 16 bases between them. Cohort allocation depended upon clinical history that participants reported. The recovered donors of Cohort 3 showed two negative PCRs, clearance, or symptom resolution. The TCR comes from a man between 35 and 55 years old who had recovered from COVID-19. Material: PBMCs or T cells enriched from blood (not recorded which). V is TRBV19 and J is TRBJ1-1; TRBD1 might be the D (5 bases). DNA of the CDR3: TGTGCCAGTAGTGTCGGTTGGGGCTTCCCTGAAGCTTTCTTT. Its translation is CASSVGWGFPEAFF.